This T cell receptor beta chain was found in a study of T cells in Graves' hyperthyroidism and ophthalmopathy. Patients were excluded for uncontrolled infection, other autoimmune disease, pregnancy or lactation. This clonotype was detected ten times or more. Its antigen is undetermined. RNA transcripts gave rise to amplified TCR beta CDR3 regions. When the TCR CDR3 underwent first-round RT-PCR, the HTBI primer set was used. TCRdb re-analysed the multiplex PCR reads in MiXCR, keeping a single row per CDR3 protein. The repertoire consists of hundreds of thousands of distinct CDR3 sequences, with 15% to 20% occurring once and the leading ten covering less than 4.5%. Trimming at V came to 4 bases and at J to 4 bases, leaving 1 base not matched to a gene. The CDR3 consists of 13 residues. Per germline, CDR1 MDHEN and CDR2 SYDVKM. Overall study findings and caveats: In the blood, most expanded thyroid clonotypes above 0.001 appeared as well. The model foresaw ophthalmopathy a median approximately 6.3 months prior to onset. A model of 13 V-J pairs discriminated ophthalmopathy from stable hyperthyroidism.

This receptor was obtained from a woman between 25 and 40 years old with Graves' hyperthyroidism. V gene TRBV28 combines with J gene TRBJ2-1; 7 nucleotides match TRBD2. Sequences were obtained from blood. In nucleotides, the CDR3 is TGTGCCAGCAGTTGGGACTATTACAATGAGCAGTTCTTC. This encodes CASSWDYYNEQFF. The full variable domain, with the rest looked up from reference TRBV28 and TRBJ2-1, is DVKVTQSSRYLVKRTGEKVFLECVQDMDHENMFWYRQDPGLGLRLIYFSYDVKMKEKGDIPEGYSVSREKKERFSLILESASTNQTSMYLCASSWDYYNEQFFGPGTRLTVL.